This paragraph covers one T cell receptor (beta chain) sequence. The data are from a study of CD8+ T cells in alopecia areata. The V end was cut by 3 bases, the J end by 6 bases, with 8 bases between. Germline CDR1 is SQVTM and CDR2 is ANQGSEA. CDR3 size: 12 residues. Sequencing relied on a cDNA template that was reverse transcribed from extracted RNA. Libraries were prepared by immunoSEQ multiplex PCR; TCRdb keeps only in-frame clonotypes and omits some of them. The table lists about 98,000 clones, roughly two fifths of them singletons. What was sequenced was CD4+ T cells sorted from blood. The chain carries TRBV29-1 and TRBJ2-2; unclear D gene. The clonotype was recovered from a human donor with alopecia areata. The CDR3 DNA is TGCAGCGTTGATCCGGGCGCCGGGGAGCTGTTTTTT. Translation: CSVDPGAGELFF.